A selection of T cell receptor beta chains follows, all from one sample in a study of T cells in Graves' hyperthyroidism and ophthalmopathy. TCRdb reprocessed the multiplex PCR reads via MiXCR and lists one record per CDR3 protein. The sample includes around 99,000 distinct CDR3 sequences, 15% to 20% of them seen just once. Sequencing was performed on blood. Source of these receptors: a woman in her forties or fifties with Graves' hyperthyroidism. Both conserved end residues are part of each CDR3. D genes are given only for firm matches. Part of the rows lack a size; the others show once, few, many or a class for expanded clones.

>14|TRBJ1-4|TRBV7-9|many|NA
CASSLEATNEKLFF
TGTGCCAGCAGCTTAGAAGCAACTAATGAAAAACTGTTTTTT
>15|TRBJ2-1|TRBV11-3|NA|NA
CASSPSGGSYNEQFF
TGTGCCAGCAGCCCTTCTGGGGGCTCCTACAATGAGCAGTTCTTC
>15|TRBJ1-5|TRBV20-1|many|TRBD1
CSARETGDGRQPQHF
TGCAGTGCTAGAGAGACAGGGGACGGGCGGCAGCCCCAGCATTTT
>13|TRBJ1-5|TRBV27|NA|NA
CASSFDIGQPQHF
TGTGCCAGCAGTTTTGACATCGGTCAGCCCCAGCATTTT
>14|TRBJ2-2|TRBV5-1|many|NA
CASSWVPATGELFF
TGCGCCAGCAGCTGGGTCCCGGCTACCGGGGAGCTGTTTTTT
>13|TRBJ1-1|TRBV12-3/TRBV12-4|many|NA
CASSFGDNTEAFF
TGTGCCAGCAGTTTCGGGGACAACACTGAAGCTTTCTTT
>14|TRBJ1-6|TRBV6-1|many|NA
CASSLNSPNSPLHF
TGTGCCAGCAGCTTAAACAGCCCTAATTCACCCCTCCACTTT
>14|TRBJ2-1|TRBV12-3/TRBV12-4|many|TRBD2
CASSDPGTSHEQFF
TGTGCCAGCAGTGACCCCGGGACTAGCCATGAGCAGTTCTTC
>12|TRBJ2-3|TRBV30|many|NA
CAWLASADTQYF
TGTGCCTGGTTGGCTAGCGCAGATACGCAGTATTTT
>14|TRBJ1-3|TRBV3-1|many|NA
CASSQDADGNTIYF
TGTGCCAGCAGCCAAGATGCGGATGGAAACACCATATATTTT
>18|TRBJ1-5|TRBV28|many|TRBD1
CASRPGQGSYWSNQPQHF
TGTGCCAGCAGACCCGGACAGGGTTCATACTGGAGCAATCAGCCCCAGCATTTT
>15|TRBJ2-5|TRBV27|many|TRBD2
CASSLLAGGGETQYF
TGTGCCAGCAGTTTACTAGCGGGAGGGGGAGAGACCCAGTACTTC
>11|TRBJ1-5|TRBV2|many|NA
CASSVNQPQHF
TGTGCCAGCAGTGTTAATCAGCCCCAGCATTTT
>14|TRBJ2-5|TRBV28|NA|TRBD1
CASTMGQRQETQYF
TGTGCCAGCACCATGGGACAGAGACAAGAGACCCAGTACTTC
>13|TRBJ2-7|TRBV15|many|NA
CATSRDSSYEQYF
TGTGCCACCAGCAGAGACAGTTCCTACGAGCAGTACTTC
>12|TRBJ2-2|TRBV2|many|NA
CASSIPGGELFF
TGTGCCAGCAGCATCCCAGGAGGGGAGCTGTTTTTT
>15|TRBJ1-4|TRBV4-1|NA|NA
CASSQSPTTNEKLFF
TGCGCCAGCAGCCAATCACCTACAACTAATGAAAAACTGTTTTTT
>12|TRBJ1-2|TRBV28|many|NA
CASSFGRHGYTF
TGTGCCAGCAGTTTTGGACGCCATGGCTACACCTTC
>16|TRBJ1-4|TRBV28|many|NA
CASSFGQIATNEKLFF
TGTGCCAGCAGTTTCGGGCAGATAGCAACTAATGAAAAACTGTTTTTT
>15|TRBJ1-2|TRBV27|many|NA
CASTLIPGLNYGYTF
TGTGCCAGCACCCTCATACCGGGTCTAAACTATGGCTACACCTTC
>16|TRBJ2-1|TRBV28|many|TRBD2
CASSSRTSGSPFEQFF
TGTGCCAGCAGTTCCCGGACTAGCGGGAGCCCCTTTGAGCAGTTCTTC
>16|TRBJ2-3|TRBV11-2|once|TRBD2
CASSFGVSGITDTQYF
TGTGCCAGCAGCTTCGGGGTTAGCGGGATTACAGATACGCAGTATTTT
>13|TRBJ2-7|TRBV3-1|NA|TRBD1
CASSPGQGCEQYF
TGTGCCAGCAGCCCCGGACAGGGCTGCGAGCAGTACTTC
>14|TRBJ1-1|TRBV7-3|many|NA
CASSFGGQHTEAFF
TGTGCCAGCAGCTTCGGGGGGCAGCACACTGAAGCTTTCTTT
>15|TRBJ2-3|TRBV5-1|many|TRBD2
CASSPRTSGTDTQYF
TGCGCCAGCAGCCCTAGGACTAGCGGCACAGATACGCAGTATTTT
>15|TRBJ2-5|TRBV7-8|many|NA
CASSVETGDQETQYF
TGTGCCAGCAGCGTCGAGACAGGCGACCAAGAGACCCAGTACTTC
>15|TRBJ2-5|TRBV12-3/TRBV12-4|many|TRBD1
CASSDREKGQETQYF
TGTGCCAGCAGTGACAGGGAGAAGGGCCAAGAGACCCAGTACTTC
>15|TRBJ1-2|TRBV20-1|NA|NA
CSASGGGLANYGYTF
TGCAGTGCTAGCGGAGGGGGACTAGCTAACTATGGCTACACCTTC
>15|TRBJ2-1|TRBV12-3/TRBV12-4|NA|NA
CASSPNLGGANEQFF
TGTGCCAGCAGTCCAAACCTAGGGGGGGCCAATGAGCAGTTCTTC
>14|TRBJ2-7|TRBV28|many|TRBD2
CASSLAGGAYEQYF
TGTGCCAGCAGTTTAGCGGGGGGGGCCTACGAGCAGTACTTC
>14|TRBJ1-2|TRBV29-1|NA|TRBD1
CSVEGVTGLAGYTF
TGCAGCGTTGAAGGAGTGACAGGGCTTGCTGGCTACACCTTC
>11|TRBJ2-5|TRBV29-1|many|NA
CSVEEVETQYF
TGCAGCGTTGAGGAGGTAGAGACCCAGTACTTC
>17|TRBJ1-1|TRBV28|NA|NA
CASSGLRGSVGGTEAFF
TGTGCCAGCAGTGGCCTTAGGGGGTCGGTGGGCGGCACTGAAGCTTTCTTT
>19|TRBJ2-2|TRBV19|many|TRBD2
CASSIFGRAGAPGTGELFF
TGTGCCAGTAGTATCTTCGGGCGAGCGGGAGCCCCCGGCACCGGGGAGCTGTTTTTT
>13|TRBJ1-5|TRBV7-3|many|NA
CASGEGQNQPQHF
TGTGCCTCAGGGGAAGGACAGAATCAGCCCCAGCATTTT
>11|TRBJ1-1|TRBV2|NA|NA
CASSGWVEAFF
TGTGCCAGCAGTGGTTGGGTTGAAGCTTTCTTT
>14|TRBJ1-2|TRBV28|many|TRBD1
CAAKPHRQGYGYTF
TGTGCCGCAAAACCACACCGACAGGGCTATGGCTACACCTTC
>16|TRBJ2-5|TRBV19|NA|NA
CASSTSRRIPRETQYF
TGTGCCAGTAGTACCTCCCGGCGGATTCCAAGAGAGACCCAGTACTTC
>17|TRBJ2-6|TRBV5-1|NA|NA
CASSALGRVSGANVLTF
TGCGCCAGCAGCGCCTTAGGTCGGGTATCTGGGGCCAACGTCCTGACTTTC
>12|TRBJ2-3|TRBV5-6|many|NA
CASNSFADTQYF
TGTGCCAGCAACTCGTTCGCAGATACGCAGTATTTT
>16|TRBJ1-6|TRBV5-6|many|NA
CASSQFRGPGNSPLHF
TGTGCCAGCAGCCAATTCAGGGGCCCTGGAAATTCACCCCTCCACTTT
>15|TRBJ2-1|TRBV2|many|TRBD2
CASKSSAGGGNEQFF
TGTGCCAGCAAGAGTTCAGCGGGAGGAGGGAATGAGCAGTTCTTC
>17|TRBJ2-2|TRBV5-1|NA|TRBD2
CASSSRTSGMFPGELFF
TGCGCCAGCAGCTCCCGGACTAGCGGGATGTTCCCCGGGGAGCTGTTTTTT
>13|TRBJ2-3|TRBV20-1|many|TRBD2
CSAMDSGMYTQYF
TGCAGTGCTATGGATAGCGGGATGTATACGCAGTATTTT
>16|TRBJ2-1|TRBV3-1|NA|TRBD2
CASSQVGLAGINEQFF
TGTGCCAGCAGCCAAGTTGGACTAGCGGGGATCAATGAGCAGTTCTTC
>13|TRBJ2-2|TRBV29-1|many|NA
CSAESSGTGELFF
TGCAGCGCGGAGTCGTCTGGGACCGGGGAGCTGTTTTTT
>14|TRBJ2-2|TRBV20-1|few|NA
CSARGRILTGELFF
TGCAGTGCTAGGGGTAGGATCCTCACCGGGGAGCTGTTTTTT
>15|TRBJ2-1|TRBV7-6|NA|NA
CASSLESNGGWEQFF
TGTGCCAGCAGCTTAGAGTCAAACGGGGGTTGGGAGCAGTTCTTC
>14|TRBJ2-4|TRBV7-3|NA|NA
CASSPTTAKNIQYF
TGTGCCAGCAGCCCAACGACAGCCAAAAACATTCAGTACTTC
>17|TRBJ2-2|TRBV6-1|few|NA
CASKARAGQRVIGELFF
TGTGCCAGCAAAGCTCGAGCGGGACAGCGGGTTATCGGGGAGCTGTTTTTT
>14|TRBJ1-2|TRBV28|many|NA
CASSLQAPFGGYTF
TGTGCCAGCAGTCTCCAAGCTCCCTTTGGGGGCTACACCTTC
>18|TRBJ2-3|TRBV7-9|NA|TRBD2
CASSLPGLAGGNADTQYF
TGTGCCAGCAGCTTACCCGGACTAGCGGGAGGTAACGCAGATACGCAGTATTTT
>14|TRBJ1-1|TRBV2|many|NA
CASSEGALNTEAFF
TGTGCCAGCAGTGAAGGGGCCCTGAACACTGAAGCTTTCTTT